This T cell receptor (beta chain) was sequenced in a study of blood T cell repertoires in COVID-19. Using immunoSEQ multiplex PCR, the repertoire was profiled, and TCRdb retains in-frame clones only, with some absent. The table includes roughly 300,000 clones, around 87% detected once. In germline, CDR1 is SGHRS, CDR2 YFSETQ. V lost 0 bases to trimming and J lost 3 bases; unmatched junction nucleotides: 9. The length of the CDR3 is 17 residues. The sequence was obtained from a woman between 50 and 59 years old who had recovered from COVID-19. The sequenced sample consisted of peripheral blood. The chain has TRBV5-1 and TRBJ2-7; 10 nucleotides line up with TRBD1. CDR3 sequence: CASSLETNRDRGYEQYF. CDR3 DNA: TGCGCCAGCAGCTTGGAGACGAACCGGGACAGGGGCTACGAGCAGTACTTC.